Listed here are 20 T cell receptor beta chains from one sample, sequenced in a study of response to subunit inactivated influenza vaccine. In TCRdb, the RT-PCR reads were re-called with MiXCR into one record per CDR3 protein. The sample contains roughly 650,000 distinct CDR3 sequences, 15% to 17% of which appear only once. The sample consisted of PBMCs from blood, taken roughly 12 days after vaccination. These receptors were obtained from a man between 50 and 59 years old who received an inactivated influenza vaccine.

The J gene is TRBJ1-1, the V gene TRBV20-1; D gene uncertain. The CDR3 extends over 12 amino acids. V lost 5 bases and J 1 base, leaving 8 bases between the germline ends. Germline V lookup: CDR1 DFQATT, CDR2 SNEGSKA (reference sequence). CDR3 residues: CSALDWNTEAFF. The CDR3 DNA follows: TGCAGTGCTCTGGACTGGAACACTGAAGCTTTCTTT.

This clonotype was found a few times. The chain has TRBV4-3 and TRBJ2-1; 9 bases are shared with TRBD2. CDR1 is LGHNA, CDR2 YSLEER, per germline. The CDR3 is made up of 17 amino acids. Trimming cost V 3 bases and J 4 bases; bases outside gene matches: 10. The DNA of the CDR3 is TGCGCCAGCAGCCAGGGACTAGCCCAGATTACTTACAATGAGCAGTTCTTC. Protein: CASSQGLAQITYNEQFF.

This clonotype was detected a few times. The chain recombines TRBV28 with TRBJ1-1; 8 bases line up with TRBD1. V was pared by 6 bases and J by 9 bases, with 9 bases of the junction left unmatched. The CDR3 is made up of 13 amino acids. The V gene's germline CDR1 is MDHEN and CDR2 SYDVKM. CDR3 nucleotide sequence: TGTGCCAGCAGCCGCGGACAGGGTGTCAAAGCTTTCTTT. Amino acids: CASSRGQGVKAFF.

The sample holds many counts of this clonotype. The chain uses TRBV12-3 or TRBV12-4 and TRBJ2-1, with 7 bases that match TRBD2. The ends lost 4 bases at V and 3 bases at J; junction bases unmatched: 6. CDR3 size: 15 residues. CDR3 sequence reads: CASSSLGGGYNEQFF. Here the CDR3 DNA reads TGTGCCAGCAGTTCCCTGGGGGGGGGCTACAATGAGCAGTTCTTC.

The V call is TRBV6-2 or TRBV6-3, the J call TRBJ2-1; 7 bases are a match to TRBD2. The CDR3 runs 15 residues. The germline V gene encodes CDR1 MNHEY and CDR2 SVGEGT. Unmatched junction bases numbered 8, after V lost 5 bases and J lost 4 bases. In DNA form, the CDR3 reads TGTGCCAGCAGTGGACTAGTTTCGAAGTACAATGAGCAGTTCTTC. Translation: CASSGLVSKYNEQFF.

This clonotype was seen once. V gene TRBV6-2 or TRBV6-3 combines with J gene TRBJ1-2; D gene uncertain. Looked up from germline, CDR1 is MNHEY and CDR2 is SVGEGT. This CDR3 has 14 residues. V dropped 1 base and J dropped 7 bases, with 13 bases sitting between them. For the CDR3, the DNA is TGTGCCAGCAGTTACTGGCGTGTCAGAACTGGCTACACCTTC. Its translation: CASSYWRVRTGYTF.

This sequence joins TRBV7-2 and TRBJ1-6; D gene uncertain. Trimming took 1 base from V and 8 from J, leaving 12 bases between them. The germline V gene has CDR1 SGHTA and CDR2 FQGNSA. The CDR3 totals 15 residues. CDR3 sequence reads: CASSLVGNIDSPLHF. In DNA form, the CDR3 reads TGTGCCAGCAGCTTAGTCGGAAATATCGATTCACCCCTCCACTTT.

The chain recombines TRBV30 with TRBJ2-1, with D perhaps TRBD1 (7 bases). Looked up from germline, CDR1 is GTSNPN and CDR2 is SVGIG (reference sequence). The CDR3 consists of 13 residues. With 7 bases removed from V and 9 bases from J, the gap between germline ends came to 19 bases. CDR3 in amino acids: CASIGGGMSEQFF. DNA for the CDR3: TGTGCCTCAATAGGAGGGGGCATGAGTGAGCAGTTCTTC.

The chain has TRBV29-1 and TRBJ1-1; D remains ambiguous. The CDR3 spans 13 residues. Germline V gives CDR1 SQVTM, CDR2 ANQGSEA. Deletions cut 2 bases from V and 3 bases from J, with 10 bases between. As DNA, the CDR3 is TGCAGCGTTGAACTGGCCCTACACACTGAAGCTTTCTTT. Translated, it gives CSVELALHTEAFF.

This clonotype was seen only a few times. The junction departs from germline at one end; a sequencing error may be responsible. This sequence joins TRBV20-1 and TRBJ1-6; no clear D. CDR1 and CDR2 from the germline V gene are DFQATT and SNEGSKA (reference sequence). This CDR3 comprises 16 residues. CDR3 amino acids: CSARDDMTALNSPLHF. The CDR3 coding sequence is TGCAGTGCTCGAGATGATATGACTGCTCTAAATTCACCCCTCCACTTT.

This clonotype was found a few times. The CDR3 DNA follows: TGCAGTGCGAACCGTAACAGGGACACTGAAGCTTTCTTT. This translates into CSANRNRDTEAFF. The rearrangement links TRBV20-1 to TRBJ1-1; D may be TRBD1 (6 bases). V lost 6 bases, J lost 3 bases, and 14 bases lay in between. CDR3 length: 13 amino acids. Germline assignment: CDR1 DFQATT and CDR2 SNEGSKA (reference sequence).

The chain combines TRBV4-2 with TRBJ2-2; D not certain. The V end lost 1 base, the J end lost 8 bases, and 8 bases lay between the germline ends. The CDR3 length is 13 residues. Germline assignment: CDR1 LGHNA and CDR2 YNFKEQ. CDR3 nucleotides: TGTGCCAGCAGCCAAGTCGGAGAGGGGGAGCTGTTTTTT. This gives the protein CASSQVGEGELFF.

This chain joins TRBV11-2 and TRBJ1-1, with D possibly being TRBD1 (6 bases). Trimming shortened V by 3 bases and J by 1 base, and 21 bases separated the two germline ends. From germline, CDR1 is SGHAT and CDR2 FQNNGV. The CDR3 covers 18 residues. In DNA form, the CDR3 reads TGTGCCAGCAGCTTCCTACGCCTCAGACAGGAGACGAACACTGAAGCTTTCTTT. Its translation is CASSFLRLRQETNTEAFF.

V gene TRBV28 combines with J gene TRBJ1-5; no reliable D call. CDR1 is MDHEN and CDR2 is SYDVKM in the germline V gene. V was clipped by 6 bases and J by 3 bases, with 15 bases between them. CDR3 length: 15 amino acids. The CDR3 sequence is CASSRGEAYNQPQHF. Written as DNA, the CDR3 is TGTGCCAGCAGCCGTGGTGAGGCCTACAATCAGCCCCAGCATTTT.

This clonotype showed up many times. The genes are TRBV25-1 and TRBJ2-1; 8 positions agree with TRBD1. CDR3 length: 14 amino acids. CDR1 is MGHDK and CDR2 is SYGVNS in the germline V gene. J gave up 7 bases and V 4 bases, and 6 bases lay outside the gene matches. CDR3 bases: TGTGCCAGCAGTGGCCAGGGGGCTCGGAATGAGCAGTTCTTC. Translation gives CASSGQGARNEQFF.

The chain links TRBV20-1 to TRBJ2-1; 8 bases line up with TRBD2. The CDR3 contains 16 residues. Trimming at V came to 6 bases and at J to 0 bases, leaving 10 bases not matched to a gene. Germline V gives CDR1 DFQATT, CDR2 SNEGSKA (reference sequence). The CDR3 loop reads CSALPLLAVSYNEQFF. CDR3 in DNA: TGCAGTGCCTTACCCCTACTAGCGGTCTCCTACAATGAGCAGTTCTTC.

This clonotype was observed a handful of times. The CDR3 DNA is TGCGCCAGCAGCTTGGCCTCGGCAGGCCACCGGGAGCAGTACTTC. As protein: CASSLASAGHREQYF. The chain uses TRBV5-1 and TRBJ2-7; no firm D call. Trimming pared 0 bases from V and 7 bases from J, leaving 17 bases between. The CDR3 is 15 residues long. The germline CDR1 and CDR2 sequences are SGHRS and YFSETQ.

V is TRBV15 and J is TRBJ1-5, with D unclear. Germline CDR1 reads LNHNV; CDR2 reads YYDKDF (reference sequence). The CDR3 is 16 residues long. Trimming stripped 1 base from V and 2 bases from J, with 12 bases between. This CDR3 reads CATSRGVAGGNQPQHF. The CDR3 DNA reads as TGTGCCACCAGCAGAGGAGTGGCAGGAGGCAATCAGCCCCAGCATTTT.

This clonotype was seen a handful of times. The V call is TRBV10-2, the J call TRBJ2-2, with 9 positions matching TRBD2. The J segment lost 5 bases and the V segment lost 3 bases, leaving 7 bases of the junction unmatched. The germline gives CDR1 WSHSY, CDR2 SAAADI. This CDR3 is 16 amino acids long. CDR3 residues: CASSDLGLAGTGELFF. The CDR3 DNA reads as TGCGCCAGCAGTGACCTGGGGCTAGCGGGGACCGGGGAGCTGTTTTTT.

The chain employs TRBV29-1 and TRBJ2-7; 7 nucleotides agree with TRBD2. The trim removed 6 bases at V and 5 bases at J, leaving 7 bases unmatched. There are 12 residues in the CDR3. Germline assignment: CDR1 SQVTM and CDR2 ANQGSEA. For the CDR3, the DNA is TGCAGCGTGGGCGGGGGTATGGACGAGCAGTACTTC. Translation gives CSVGGGMDEQYF.